This TCR beta chain was found in a study of cytomegalovirus exposure and HLA in healthy donors. Remarks on this clone: Its antigen is unknown.

The PCR made use of 60 Vbeta and 13 Jbeta primers. The table came from immunoSEQ multiplex PCR; TCRdb's copy has only in-frame clones and leaves some out. The sample shows some 65,000 clones, roughly 80% of them seen only once. Study-level results: Beyond CMV serostatus, there was no information to go on about immune exposure.

The CDR3 is 15 residues long. The germline V gene encodes CDR1 LGHNA and CDR2 YNFKEQ. Trimming removed 5 bases from V and 6 bases from J; junction bases left unmatched: 3. Source material: PBMCs. The TCR was taken from a girl aged 10 to 17 in good health and CMV-seropositive. J is TRBJ2-2 and V is TRBV4-2; 13 nucleotides agree with TRBD2. The CDR3 DNA follows: TGTGCCAGCAGCGAACTAGCGGGGGGGCCCGGGGAGCTGTTTTTT. Translation gives CASSELAGGPGELFF.